The clone carrying this T cell receptor (beta chain) was seen at least ten times. The target antigen is unknown. The data derive from a study of CD8 T cells in ankylosing spondylitis. Study conclusions and caveats: Disease-linked clones, CD8+, were relatively rare in peripheral blood. What appeared characteristic of ankylosing spondylitis blood was a TCR beta motif of eight or nine highly homologous variants. Reported data indicate significant enrichment of disease-linked clones within matched ankylosing spondylitis synovial fluid.

CDR3 length equals 12 residues. J lost 7 bases, V lost 6 bases, and 4 bases had no gene match. Scientists made TCR beta libraries using quantitative 5'-RACE with molecular barcodes. MiXCR, applied by TCRdb to the 5' RACE reads, yields one record per CDR3 protein. The sample has roughly 130,000 distinct CDR3 sequences; around 7% are singletons. The chain couples TRBV12-3 or TRBV12-4 to TRBJ1-1; 8 bases map to TRBD1. The receptor comes from a male donor with ankylosing spondylitis or in good health (not recorded which). The sequencing sample was made of blood, either unsorted or a sorted T cell fraction (not recorded which). CDR3 sequence reads: CASRRTGNEAFF. As DNA, the CDR3 is TGTGCCAGCAGGCGGACAGGGAATGAAGCTTTCTTT.